The source of this T cell receptor beta chain is a study of T cells after yellow fever vaccination. Whole-study context: The fractions with low cell numbers were processed using SMART-Seq v4 Ultra Low Input.

Template switching by 5'RACE produced TCR cDNA, adding a universal primer site and UMIs. TCRdb re-derived calls from the 5' RACE reads in MiXCR, one entry per CDR3 protein. Of roughly 350,000 distinct CDR3 sequences in the sample, roughly 4.3% were seen once. Overall study findings and caveats: Shared CD4/CD8 clonotypes were a small share, likely from convergent recombination. Sorted repertoires could include abundant contaminating clonotypes from bulk cells.

Points on this clonotype: The antigen is not known.

Sequenced here: PBMCs, sampled 5 days after the yellow fever booster vaccination. The clonotype originates from a man aged 18 to 30 who received the YFV17D yellow fever vaccine.

The CDR3: CSTTGTSGGVSYNEQFF. The CDR3 DNA reads as TGCAGTACAACCGGGACTAGCGGGGGTGTATCCTACAATGAGCAGTTCTTC. The V and J genes are TRBV20-1 and TRBJ2-1; TRBD2 matches 14 bases. Germline lookup yields CDR1 DFQATT and CDR2 SNEGSKA (reference sequence). V shed 8 bases, J shed 1 base, and the junction held 10 bases outside the gene matches. This CDR3 contains 17 residues.